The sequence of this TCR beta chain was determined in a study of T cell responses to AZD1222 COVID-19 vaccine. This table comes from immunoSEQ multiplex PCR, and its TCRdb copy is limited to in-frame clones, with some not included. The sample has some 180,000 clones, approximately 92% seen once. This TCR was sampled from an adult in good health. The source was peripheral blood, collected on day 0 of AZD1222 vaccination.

As DNA, the CDR3 is TGCAGCGTTGGTGGGCCCAAAGAGACCCAGTACTTC. Its protein is CSVGGPKETQYF. The chain is built from TRBV29-1 and TRBJ2-5; no firm D call. Germline V gene sequence: CDR1 SQVTM, CDR2 ANQGSEA. The CDR3 loop spans 12 amino acids. V lost 4 bases and J lost 3, with 9 bases in between.